This T cell receptor (beta chain) was obtained from a study of T-cell memory formation after mild COVID-19. The study's findings and limits: CD4+ bias marked clones expanding day 15 to 37, unlike balanced contracting clones. Day 37-peaking second-wave clones had unconfirmed SARS-CoV-2 specificity. Some clones that responded turned up in pre-infection memory, which suggests that cross-reactive memory joined in.

The 5'RACE method, run with constant-segment primers, produced TCR alpha and TCR beta cDNA libraries (carrying sample barcodes and UMIs). TCRdb analysed the 5' RACE reads with MiXCR anew, one entry per CDR3 protein. The sample lists about 290,000 distinct CDR3 sequences; about 15% were seen once. V dropped 4 bases and J dropped 4; count of bases not matched to a gene: 10. The CDR3 loop spans 16 amino acids. Germline V gene lookup returns CDR1 MNHEY and CDR2 SVGAGI. To note about this clonotype: Its antigen is unidentified.

The TCR was taken from a man in his late teens or twenties who had mild COVID-19 (a few samples of this study predate the infection). Cell type and time point are not known. What was sequenced was PBMCs or a T cell subset sorted from them (not recorded which). The rearrangement links TRBV6-5 to TRBJ2-3; 8 bases fit TRBD2. CDR3 in amino acids: CASSSLTSVHPDTQYF. CDR3 sequence (DNA): TGTGCCAGCAGTTCGTTGACTAGCGTTCACCCAGATACGCAGTATTTT.